One sample yielded the 14 T cell receptor beta chains listed below, sequenced in a study of cytomegalovirus exposure and HLA in healthy donors. With 60 Vbeta and 13 Jbeta primers, the PCR was carried out. Profiling relied on immunoSEQ multiplex PCR, and the TCRdb table lists in-frame clones only, not all of them. The sample has about 140,000 clones, 76% seen once. What was sequenced was PBMCs. These receptors all come from a man in his forties in good health and CMV-seronegative.

V and J are TRBV5-1 and TRBJ1-1; 7 bases are shared with TRBD1. Germline CDR1 and CDR2: SGHRS and YFSETQ. The CDR3 contains 14 residues. The J segment lost 1 base and the V segment lost 4 bases, leaving 4 bases of the junction unmatched. The CDR3: CASSEGTANTEAFF. Written as DNA, the CDR3 is TGCGCCAGCAGCGAAGGGACAGCGAACACTGAAGCTTTCTTT.

The gene calls are TRBV2 and TRBJ2-7; the match to TRBD2 covers 13 bases. Germline CDR1 SNHLY, CDR2 FYNNEI. V was pared by 7 bases and J by 5 bases, with 8 bases of the junction left unmatched. The CDR3 consists of 15 residues. This CDR3 reads CASTVLAGGPHEQYF. CDR3 coding DNA: TGTGCCAGCACAGTACTAGCGGGGGGGCCCCACGAGCAGTACTTC.

Concerning this clone itself: Other DNA sequences in the sample encode the same CDR3. V and J are TRBV7-3 and TRBJ2-7, with D tentatively TRBD2 (5 bases). This CDR3 comprises 14 residues. CDR1 and CDR2 (germline): SGHTA, FQGTGA. With 2 bases removed from V and 1 base from J, the gap between germline ends came to 9 bases. CDR3 nucleotide sequence: TGTGCCAGCAGCTTAGGCGGAGGATCCTACGAGCAGTACTTC. Translation gives CASSLGGGSYEQYF.

This chain connects TRBV5-4 to TRBJ1-1, with 7 nucleotides matching TRBD1. Trimming removed 4 bases from V and 0 bases from J; junction bases left unmatched: 9. CDR3 length: 16 amino acids. The germline gives CDR1 SGHNT, CDR2 YYREEE (reference sequence). CDR3 in amino acids: CASSQDRFSMNTEAFF. The CDR3 DNA follows: TGTGCCAGCAGCCAGGACAGGTTTTCGATGAACACTGAAGCTTTCTTT.

V is TRBV5-4 and J is TRBJ2-7, with 7 bases matching TRBD2. J gave up 2 bases and V 5 bases, and 7 bases lay outside the gene matches. The CDR3 length is 14 residues. Germline V gene data show CDR1 as SGHNT and CDR2 as YYREEE (reference sequence). CDR3 region: CASSSGSKTYEQYF. As DNA, the CDR3 is TGTGCCAGCAGTAGCGGGTCCAAAACCTACGAGCAGTACTTC.

The gene calls are TRBV7-2 and TRBJ2-3, with 8 bases matching TRBD2. This CDR3 is 16 amino acids long. Unmatched junction bases numbered 5, after V lost 1 base and J lost 2 bases. CDR1 and CDR2 (germline): SGHTA, FQGNSA. The CDR3 reads CASSLGRGGDTDTQYF. Written as DNA, the CDR3 is TGTGCCAGCAGCTTAGGTCGGGGGGGAGACACAGATACGCAGTATTTT. The full variable domain, in which reference TRBV7-2 and TRBJ2-3 provide the parts outside the CDR3, is GAGVSQSPSNKVTEKGKDVELRCDPISGHTALYWYRQSLGQGLEFLIYFQGNSAPDKSGLPSDRFSAERTGGSVSTLTIQRTQQEDSAVYLCASSLGRGGDTDTQYFGPGTRLTVL.

J is TRBJ2-1 and V is TRBV4-2, with 7 bases matching TRBD2. The CDR3 is 16 residues long. Germline CDR1 LGHNA, CDR2 YNFKEQ. Trimming removed 0 bases from V and 1 base from J; junction bases left unmatched: 3. CDR3 sequence reads: CASSQDGSGSYNEQFF. In DNA, the CDR3 is TGTGCCAGCAGCCAAGACGGTAGCGGGTCCTACAATGAGCAGTTCTTC.

The chain employs TRBV6-1 and TRBJ2-7, with TRBD1 identical over 8 bases. Per germline, CDR1 MNHNS and CDR2 SASEGT. The junction had 10 bases not matched to a gene; V was cut back by 2 bases and J by 7 bases. The CDR3 is made up of 15 amino acids. The CDR3 is CASSEMGQASLEQYF. The CDR3 nucleotides read TGTGCCAGCAGTGAAATGGGACAGGCTTCCCTTGAGCAGTACTTC.

The genes are TRBV18 and TRBJ1-2; 7 bases are a match to TRBD1. The CDR3 has 15 amino acids. Germline V gene sequence: CDR1 KGHSH, CDR2 LQKENI. V lost 6 bases, J lost 7 bases, and 14 bases stayed unmatched. CDR3 in DNA: TGTGCCAGCTCGCGCGATATCGACAGGGCTGGTGGCTACACCTTC. Translation: CASSRDIDRAGGYTF.

The chain has TRBV27 and TRBJ2-7, with 10 positions matching TRBD2. In germline, CDR1 is MNHEY, CDR2 SMNVEV (reference sequence). V gave up 6 bases and J gave up 3 bases; unmatched junction bases: 8. The CDR3 spans 15 residues. The CDR3 DNA reads as TGTGCCAGCAGCTTACAGGCTAGCGGGAGCTACGAGCAGTACTTC. Translated: CASSLQASGSYEQYF.

This sequence joins TRBV9 and TRBJ2-5, with TRBD2 as a possible D gene (7 bases). Germline CDR1 SGDLS, CDR2 YYNGEE. CDR3 length: 16 residues. The V gene lost 1 base and the J gene lost 2 bases, with 15 bases spanning the gap. The CDR3 region is CASSVSTGGQQETQYF. In DNA form, the CDR3 reads TGTGCCAGCAGCGTATCAACGGGGGGACAACAAGAGACCCAGTACTTC.

In its sample, this clone was seen a few times. This sequence joins TRBV5-1 and TRBJ1-1; D is undetermined. The V end lost 2 bases, the J end lost 4 bases, and 9 bases lay between the germline ends. Germline loops: CDR1 SGHRS, CDR2 YFSETQ. The length of the CDR3 is 13 residues. CDR3 DNA sequence: TGCGCCAGCAGCTTAAATCCGGGCACTGAAGCTTTCTTT. Translating gives CASSLNPGTEAFF. The entire variable domain, with the rest obtained from reference TRBV5-1 and TRBJ1-1, is as follows: KAGVTQTPRYLIKTRGQQVTLSCSPISGHRSVSWYQQTPGQGLQFLFEYFSETQRNKGNFPGRFSGRQFSNSRSEMNVSTLELGDSALYLCASSLNPGTEAFFGQGTRLTVV.

The genes are TRBV4-3 and TRBJ2-7, with TRBD1 matching 7 bases. CDR3 length: 14 residues. Trimming at V came to 1 base and at J to 2 bases, leaving 2 bases not matched to a gene. Germline lookup yields CDR1 LGHNA and CDR2 YSLEER. This CDR3 is CASSQGQGTYEQYF. In DNA form, the CDR3 reads TGCGCCAGCAGCCAAGGACAGGGAACCTACGAGCAGTACTTC.

Written as DNA, the CDR3 is TGCGCCAGCAGCCAAGAGGTAGCGGGGGAGGCGGGCAATGAGCAGTTCTTC. Translation: CASSQEVAGEAGNEQFF. The V and J genes are TRBV4-1 and TRBJ2-1; 9 bases are a match to TRBD2. V was clipped by 0 bases and J by 6 bases; unmatched bases: 9. The CDR3 is 17 amino acids. Germline-derived CDR1 and CDR2 are MGHRA and YSYEKL.